Listed below are T cell receptor beta chains from one sample, sequenced in a study of PD-1 blockade in classical Hodgkin lymphoma. The repertoire was sequenced with immunoSEQ multiplex PCR; TCRdb's copy has only in-frame clones and lacks some. This table holds over 90,000 clones, roughly nine tenths found once. Sample: peripheral blood mononuclear cells (PBMCs), taken before the second cycle of nivolumab. These receptors all come from a human donor with classical Hodgkin lymphoma. The CDR3 runs from the conserved cysteine through the conserved F or W. The D gene is left open where the match is weak. Rows may omit the clone size; those that give it use once, few, many or a size class.

NA	TRBV6-5	TRBJ1-1	NA	CASSYSPGTEAFF	TGTGCCAGCAGTTACTCACCCGGAACTGAAGCTTTCTTT
NA	TRBV27	TRBJ2-4	NA	CAIKGGGQPYLLAKNIQYF	TGTGCCATAAAAGGAGGCGGACAGCCTTATCTTCTAGCCAAAAACATTCAGTACTTC
NA	TRBV29-1	TRBJ2-2	NA	CSVEENTGELFF	TGCAGCGTTGAGGAGAACACCGGGGAGCTGTTTTTT
NA	TRBV18	TRBJ2-1	NA	CASSQSTKKGAYNEQFF	TGTGCCAGCTCACAATCCACGAAAAAGGGGGCCTACAATGAGCAGTTCTTC
NA	TRBV5-1	TRBJ2-2	NA	CASKSGNTGELFF	TGCGCCAGCAAGAGCGGGAACACCGGGGAGCTGTTTTTT
TRBD1	TRBV25-1	TRBJ1-2	NA	CASSELGTGHLYGYTF	TGTGCCAGCAGTGAACTCGGGACAGGGCATCTATATGGCTACACCTTC
NA	TRBV7-9	TRBJ1-2	NA	CASSLGDSNYGYTF	TGTGCCAGCAGCTTAGGCGACTCTAACTATGGCTACACCTTC
NA	TRBV6-5	TRBJ1-4	NA	CASSYGQLGFNEKLFF	TGTGCCAGCAGTTACGGGCAGTTGGGATTTAATGAAAAACTGTTTTTT
NA	TRBV5-1	TRBJ2-7	NA	CASSFGTYEQYF	TGCGCCAGCAGTTTCGGAACCTACGAGCAGTACTTC
NA	TRBV5-4	TRBJ2-3	NA	CASSGGSLWTDTQYF	TGTGCCAGCAGCGGAGGGTCGCTATGGACAGATACGCAGTATTTT
NA	TRBV5-8	TRBJ2-1	NA	CASRINRGAIYNEQFF	TGTGCCAGCAGGATCAACCGGGGGGCAATTTACAATGAGCAGTTCTTC
NA	TRBV21-1	TRBJ1-2	NA	CASSKVQGHYGYTF	TGTGCCAGCAGCAAAGTACAGGGGCACTATGGCTACACCTTC
TRBD1	TRBV5-3	TRBJ2-1	NA	CARSKIQGTGGLRMDNEQFF	TGTGCCAGAAGCAAGATCCAAGGGACAGGGGGCCTCCGAATGGACAATGAGCAGTTCTTC
TRBD1	TRBV27	TRBJ1-1	NA	CASSPLTGEAFF	TGTGCCAGCAGTCCGCTGACAGGGGAAGCTTTCTTT
NA	TRBV7-6	TRBJ2-7	NA	CASSLGAGNYEQYF	TGTGCCAGCAGCTTAGGGGCGGGCAACTACGAGCAGTACTTC
NA	TRBV28	TRBJ1-5	NA	CASSLWRGYSNQPQHF	TGTGCCAGCAGTTTATGGCGGGGCTATAGCAATCAGCCCCAGCATTTT
NA	TRBV5-6	TRBJ2-5	NA	CASSLIQNQETQYF	TGTGCCAGCAGCTTAATACAGAACCAAGAGACCCAGTACTTC
TRBD1	TRBV6-6	TRBJ2-7	NA	CASSWGQPEDYEQYF	TGTGCCAGCAGCTGGGGACAGCCCGAAGACTACGAGCAGTACTTC
TRBD1	TRBV19	TRBJ1-2	few	CASSMRDRYYTF	TGTGCCAGTAGTATGAGGGACAGATACTACACCTTC
NA	TRBV20-1	TRBJ2-7	NA	CSASQYEQYF	TGCAGTGCTAGCCAGTACGAGCAGTACTTC
TRBD1	TRBV25-1	TRBJ1-5	NA	CASSSHRGGDQPQHF	TGTGCCAGCAGTAGCCACAGGGGAGGGGATCAGCCCCAGCATTTT
NA	TRBV5-6	TRBJ2-5	few	CASSLGQVQETQYF	TGTGCCAGCAGCTTGGGACAAGTACAAGAGACCCAGTACTTC
TRBD1	TRBV5-4	TRBJ2-1	NA	CASSASGTGAYNEQFF	TGTGCCAGCAGCGCGAGCGGGACAGGGGCCTACAATGAGCAGTTCTTC
TRBD2	TRBV25-1	TRBJ2-1	NA	CASSWAGVSYNEQFF	TGTGCCAGCAGCTGGGCGGGGGTATCCTACAATGAGCAGTTCTTC
TRBD2	TRBV5-4	TRBJ2-6	once	CASSTGGSGANVLTF	TGTGCCAGCAGCACCGGGGGGTCCGGGGCCAACGTCCTGACTTTC
TRBD2	TRBV19	TRBJ2-1	NA	CASSMTSGGYYNEQFF	TGTGCCAGTAGTATGACTAGCGGGGGGTACTACAATGAGCAGTTCTTC
TRBD1	TRBV19	TRBJ2-7	NA	CASSIFAGGLNEQYF	TGTGCCAGTAGTATATTTGCAGGGGGCCTTAACGAGCAGTACTTC
NA	TRBV29-1	TRBJ2-2	NA	CSGPWDIITGELFF	TGCAGCGGTCCGTGGGACATTATCACCGGGGAGCTGTTTTTT
TRBD1	TRBV15	TRBJ2-7	NA	CATSRGDRDLYEQYF	TGTGCCACCAGCAGAGGAGACAGGGACCTCTACGAGCAGTACTTC
NA	TRBV7-9	TRBJ1-1	NA	CASGGGHTEAFF	TGTGCCAGCGGAGGAGGACACACTGAAGCTTTCTTT
NA	TRBV19	TRBJ1-4	NA	CASSTPTGREKLFF	TGTGCCAGTAGCACCCCTACCGGGCGTGAAAAACTGTTTTTT
NA	TRBV4-1	TRBJ2-7	NA	CASSQLWLFGYSYEQYF	TGCGCCAGCAGTCAGCTGTGGCTTTTTGGCTACTCCTACGAGCAGTACTTC
NA	TRBV28	TRBJ1-2	NA	CASKAVGLDNISYTF	TGTGCCAGCAAGGCAGTGGGCCTTGACAATATTAGCTACACCTTC
NA	TRBV28	TRBJ1-6	NA	CASQGYSPLHF	TGTGCCAGCCAGGGCTATTCACCCCTCCACTTT
NA	TRBV6-6	TRBJ1-3	NA	CASLLPNSGNTIYF	TGTGCCAGCCTCCTCCCGAACTCTGGAAACACCATATATTTT
NA	TRBV6-1	TRBJ2-2	NA	CASSMGGELFF	TGTGCCAGCAGTATGGGCGGGGAGCTGTTTTTT